This T cell receptor beta chain was sequenced during a study of human T cells and chemical hapten exposure. Study-wide background: How much TCR each sample yielded varied, mostly because pooled library volumes differed slightly.

Single cDNA molecules in the library carried unique molecular identifiers attached during preparation. From the RACE reads, TCRdb called clonotypes with MiXCR, one entry per CDR3 protein. The sample has about 120,000 distinct CDR3 sequences, approximately 13% seen once. With 4 bases clipped from V and 4 bases from J, the junction kept 10 bases outside the gene matches. CDR3 length: 17 residues. Germline CDR1 is MNHEY and CDR2 is SVGAGI. Time point: pre-sensitization, week 0. Treatment: therapeutic diphenylcyclopropenone sensitization with weekly scalp DPC. The V and J genes are TRBV6-5 and TRBJ1-4, with 9 bases fitting TRBD1. The receptor was isolated from a woman in her late teens or twenties with alopecia areata. Some clones in this sample may be carry-over from other donors' samples. The sequences come from whole blood, collected in connection with sensitization to the hapten diphenylcyclopropenone (DPC). The CDR3 spells CASSSSRTGALNEKLFF. The CDR3 DNA reads as TGTGCCAGCAGTTCATCAAGGACAGGGGCCCTTAATGAAAAACTGTTTTTT.